A selection of T cell receptor beta chains follows, all from one sample in a study of Tregs in tolerant kidney transplant recipients. Their specific antigens are unknown. The method was immunoSEQ multiplex PCR; TCRdb's version includes in-frame clones alone and lacks a portion of them. Among about 8,300 clones listed, approximately 30% were seen once. The material sequenced was CD8+ T cells from blood cultured with allogeneic cells, taken before the transplant. These receptors were taken from a human patient who received a combined kidney and bone marrow transplant. Both conserved end residues are part of each CDR3. Fields, in order: D gene, J gene, clone size, V gene, CDR3 DNA, CDR3 protein. A D gene is named only where the DNA matches it firmly. The size of a clone is reported for some rows only, either as once, few or many, or as a class for expanded clones.

D: -; J: TRBJ2-7; size: few; V: TRBV7-2; DNA: TGTGCCAGCAGCTACGGGACTTCCCTCTACGAGCAGTACTTC; CDR3: CASSYGTSLYEQYF
D: -; J: TRBJ2-7; size: few; V: TRBV11-2; DNA: TGTGCCAGCAGCTTACTACTGGACAAATACTACGAGCAGTACTTC; CDR3: CASSLLLDKYYEQYF
D: -; J: TRBJ2-7; size: -; V: TRBV6-5; DNA: TGTGCCAGCAGTCTCCTTTGGGGAGACGAGCAGTACTTC; CDR3: CASSLLWGDEQYF
D: -; J: TRBJ1-3; size: -; V: TRBV28; DNA: TGTGCCAGCAGCAGTTTGATAACAGCTGGAAACACCATATATTTT; CDR3: CASSSLITAGNTIYF
D: TRBD1; J: TRBJ1-3; size: -; V: TRBV10-3; DNA: TGTGCCACCTACAGGGGCCCTGGAAACACCATATATTTT; CDR3: CATYRGPGNTIYF
D: -; J: TRBJ2-3; size: -; V: TRBV5-6; DNA: TGTGCCAGCAGCTTGGTGGCTAGCGGCACAGATACGCAGTATTTT; CDR3: CASSLVASGTDTQYF
D: -; J: TRBJ1-4; size: -; V: TRBV25-1; DNA: TGTGCCAGCAGTGACGGGGGATGGGCTAATGAAAAACTGTTTTTT; CDR3: CASSDGGWANEKLFF
D: -; J: TRBJ2-7; size: medium-sized; V: TRBV10-2; DNA: TGCGCCAGCAGTGAACGAGCTGCCCCCTACGAGCAGTACTTC; CDR3: CASSERAAPYEQYF
D: -; J: TRBJ2-7; size: medium-sized; V: TRBV4-1; DNA: TGCGCCAGCAGCCCCGTGTGGGGGTCAGCGGGCCTCGAGCAGTACTTC; CDR3: CASSPVWGSAGLEQYF
D: TRBD2; J: TRBJ2-1; size: -; V: TRBV7-2; DNA: TGTGCCAGCAGCTCCAATTCGGGGGGGTACAATGAGCAGTTCTTC; CDR3: CASSSNSGGYNEQFF
D: -; J: TRBJ2-6; size: once; V: TRBV4-3; DNA: TGCGCCAGCAGCCAAGGAGTCCCGCGACACTCTGGGGCCAACGTCCTGACTTTC; CDR3: CASSQGVPRHSGANVLTF
D: -; J: TRBJ2-5; size: -; V: TRBV4-1; DNA: TGCGCCAGCAGCCAAGTAGGAGGAGAGACCCAGTACTTC; CDR3: CASSQVGGETQYF
D: TRBD2; J: TRBJ2-1; size: medium-sized; V: TRBV27; DNA: TGTGCCAGCAGCCGGATACTAGCGGGAGGGCCCGGTGAGCAGTTCTTC; CDR3: CASSRILAGGPGEQFF
D: TRBD1; J: TRBJ2-7; size: -; V: TRBV30; DNA: TGTGCCTGGGGAACCGGGACAGGGGGCTCCTACGAGCAGTACTTC; CDR3: CAWGTGTGGSYEQYF
D: -; J: TRBJ1-3; size: -; V: TRBV2; DNA: TGTGCCAGCAGTGAAGCAAGAGCGGGATCGGGGAACACCATATATTTT; CDR3: CASSEARAGSGNTIYF
D: -; J: TRBJ2-1; size: -; V: TRBV11-2; DNA: TGTGCCAGCAGCTTAGAGCAGCTGGGCCACAATGAGCAGTTCTTC; CDR3: CASSLEQLGHNEQFF
D: -; J: TRBJ1-5; size: -; V: TRBV6-1; DNA: TGTGCCAGCAGTGTGGACACGGAAATTCAGCCCCAGCATTTT; CDR3: CASSVDTEIQPQHF
D: TRBD2; J: TRBJ2-2; size: few; V: TRBV27; DNA: TGTGCCAGCAGTTCCGTACTAGCGGGGGGCTCCGGGGAGCTGTTTTTT; CDR3: CASSSVLAGGSGELFF
D: -; J: TRBJ2-7; size: -; V: TRBV6-5; DNA: TGTGCCAGCAGTTCTACCCTCTCATACGAGCAGTACTTC; CDR3: CASSSTLSYEQYF
D: TRBD1; J: TRBJ2-7; size: few; V: TRBV7-8; DNA: TGTGCCAGCAGCCAAGAGGGACAGCTATCCTACGAGCAGTACTTC; CDR3: CASSQEGQLSYEQYF
D: -; J: TRBJ1-1; size: -; V: TRBV7-9; DNA: TGTGCCAGCAGCTTAAAAGCAGGGAACACTGAAGCTTTCTTT; CDR3: CASSLKAGNTEAFF
D: -; J: TRBJ2-1; size: -; V: TRBV7-9; DNA: TGTGCCAGCAGCTCCCCGGTCAGGCCTCGCGAGCAGTTCTTC; CDR3: CASSSPVRPREQFF
D: -; J: TRBJ1-2; size: few; V: TRBV7-2; DNA: TGTGCCAGCAGCTTAGCGGGCTTTCGCTATGGCTACACCTTC; CDR3: CASSLAGFRYGYTF
D: TRBD1; J: TRBJ1-5; size: -; V: TRBV4-1; DNA: TGCGCCAGCAGCCAAGATGAGTCCAGGGGGAGCAATCAGCCCCAGCATTTT; CDR3: CASSQDESRGSNQPQHF
D: -; J: TRBJ2-5; size: few; V: TRBV15; DNA: TGTGCCACCAGCAGAGTGGGGATGGGGGACTTGTACCAAGAGACCCAGTACTTC; CDR3: CATSRVGMGDLYQETQYF
D: -; J: TRBJ2-7; size: medium-sized; V: TRBV6-6; DNA: TGTGCCAGCAGTTATTCTTACGGGGGCTACGAGCAGTACTTC; CDR3: CASSYSYGGYEQYF
D: TRBD2; J: TRBJ2-1; size: few; V: TRBV4-3; DNA: TGCGCCAGCAGCCGCCTCTGGACTAGCGGTAATGAGCAGTTCTTC; CDR3: CASSRLWTSGNEQFF
D: -; J: TRBJ2-7; size: medium-sized; V: TRBV2; DNA: TGTGCCAGCAGACAGATTAGCTCCTACGAGCAGTACTTC; CDR3: CASRQISSYEQYF
D: -; J: TRBJ2-3; size: once; V: TRBV9; DNA: TGTGCCAGCAGCGACAGCGTAGCCAGGGCTAGCACAGATACGCAGTATTTT; CDR3: CASSDSVARASTDTQYF
D: TRBD1; J: TRBJ2-7; size: -; V: TRBV4-1; DNA: TGCGCCAGCAGCCAGACAACAGGGGGCTACGAGCAGTACTTC; CDR3: CASSQTTGGYEQYF
D: TRBD1; J: TRBJ1-2; size: -; V: TRBV4-3; DNA: TGCGCCAGCAGCCTTTTAATGACAGGGCCTGGCTATGGCTACACCTTC; CDR3: CASSLLMTGPGYGYTF
D: TRBD2; J: TRBJ2-3; size: few; V: TRBV9; DNA: TGTGCCAGCAGCGTAGCTACGGGACTAGCGGGTGATACGCAGTATTTT; CDR3: CASSVATGLAGDTQYF
D: TRBD1; J: TRBJ1-5; size: -; V: TRBV19; DNA: TGTGCCAGTAGTATTTACCAGGGGGCACAACAGCCCCAGCATTTT; CDR3: CASSIYQGAQQPQHF
D: -; J: TRBJ1-5; size: -; V: TRBV4-1; DNA: TGCGCCAGCAGCCAAGGGACAGTCAATCAGCCCCAGCATTTT; CDR3: CASSQGTVNQPQHF
D: TRBD1; J: TRBJ2-2; size: large; V: TRBV4-2; DNA: TGTGCCAGCAGCCATGAGGACAGGGGAAACACCGGGGAGCTGTTTTTT; CDR3: CASSHEDRGNTGELFF
D: -; J: TRBJ2-4; size: few; V: TRBV7-9; DNA: TGTGCCAGCAGCTTGTCTTGGCAGGGATCCAAAAACATTCAGTACTTC; CDR3: CASSLSWQGSKNIQYF